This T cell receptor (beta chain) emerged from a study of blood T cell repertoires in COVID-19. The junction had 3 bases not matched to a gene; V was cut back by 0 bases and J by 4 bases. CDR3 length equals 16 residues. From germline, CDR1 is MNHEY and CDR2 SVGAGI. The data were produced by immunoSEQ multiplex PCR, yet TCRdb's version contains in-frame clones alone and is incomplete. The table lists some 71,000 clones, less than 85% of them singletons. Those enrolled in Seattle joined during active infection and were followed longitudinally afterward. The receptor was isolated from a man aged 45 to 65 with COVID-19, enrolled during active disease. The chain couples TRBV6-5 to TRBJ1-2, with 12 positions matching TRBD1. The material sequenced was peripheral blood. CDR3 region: CASSYSGTGGTYGYTF. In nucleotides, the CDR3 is TGTGCCAGCAGTTACTCCGGGACAGGGGGCACCTATGGCTACACCTTC.